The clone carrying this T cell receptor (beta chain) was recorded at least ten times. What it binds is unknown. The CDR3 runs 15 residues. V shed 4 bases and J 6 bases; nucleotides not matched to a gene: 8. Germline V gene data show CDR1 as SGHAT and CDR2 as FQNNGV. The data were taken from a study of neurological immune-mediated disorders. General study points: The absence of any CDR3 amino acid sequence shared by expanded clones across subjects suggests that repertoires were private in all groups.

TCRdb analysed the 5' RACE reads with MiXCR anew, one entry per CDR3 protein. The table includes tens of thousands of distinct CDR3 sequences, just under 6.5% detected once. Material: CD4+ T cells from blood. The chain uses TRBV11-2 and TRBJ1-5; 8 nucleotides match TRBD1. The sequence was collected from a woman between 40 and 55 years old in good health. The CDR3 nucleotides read TGTGCCAGCAGCTCGAGGACAGGGATCGGTCAGCCCCAGCATTTT. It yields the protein CASSSRTGIGQPQHF.